This is a list of T cell receptor beta chains from one sample in a study of T-cell memory formation after mild COVID-19. TCRdb passed the 5' RACE reads through MiXCR, listing each CDR3 protein once. The data hold some 97,000 distinct CDR3 sequences, with around 10% observed a single time. Source material: PBMCs or a T cell subset sorted from them (not recorded which). These receptors were collected from a man between 18 and 29 years old who had mild COVID-19 (a few samples of this study predate the infection). Cell type and time point are not known. Each CDR3 is given with its conserved first and last residue. D genes are given only for firm matches. Not all rows give a size; the values are once, few, many and, for expanded clones, a class.

j_call | d_call | v_call | clone_size | cdr3_aa | cdr3_nt
TRBJ2-5 | - | TRBV7-6 | few | CASSLERWTQETQYF | TGTGCCAGCAGCTTAGAGCGGTGGACACAAGAGACCCAGTACTTC
TRBJ1-2 | - | TRBV7-8 | - | CASSNTLGQNYGYTF | TGTGCCAGCAGCAACACGCTTGGACAGAACTATGGCTACACCTTC
TRBJ2-1 | - | TRBV18 | many | CASSPPDKDYNEQFF | TGTGCCAGCTCACCACCAGACAAGGACTACAATGAGCAGTTCTTC
TRBJ2-2 | TRBD2 | TRBV25-1 | few | CASSEAGEAGELFF | TGTGCCAGCAGTGAGGCGGGGGAGGCCGGGGAGCTGTTTTTT
TRBJ1-5 | - | TRBV15 | - | CATSRAVYSNQPQHF | TGTGCCACCAGCAGAGCAGTGTATAGCAATCAGCCCCAGCATTTT
TRBJ2-1 | - | TRBV20-1 | few | CSAGATGEFF | TGCAGTGCAGGGGCCACGGGAGAGTTCTTC
TRBJ2-2 | TRBD2 | TRBV3-1 | - | CASSFGLASGELFF | TGTGCCAGCAGCTTCGGACTAGCATCCGGGGAGCTGTTTTTT
TRBJ2-3 | TRBD2 | TRBV11-2 | few | CASSSGLAGGFSTDTQYF | TGTGCCAGCAGCTCGGGACTAGCGGGGGGGTTTAGCACAGATACGCAGTATTTT
TRBJ2-6 | - | TRBV21-1 | few | CASSKGGGARSGANVLTF | TGTGCCAGCAGCAAAGGTGGGGGTGCTAGGTCTGGGGCCAACGTCCTGACTTTC
TRBJ1-2 | TRBD1 | TRBV12-3/TRBV12-4 | - | CASSAGTGQIDGYTF | TGTGCCAGCAGTGCTGGGACAGGCCAAATAGATGGCTACACCTTC
TRBJ2-4 | - | TRBV7-2 | few | CASSLVGGPKNIQYF | TGTGCCAGCAGCTTAGTTGGGGGGCCCAAAAACATTCAGTACTTC
TRBJ2-3 | TRBD2 | TRBV12-3/TRBV12-4 | - | CASGGRGTSGGTHTDTQYF | TGTGCCAGCGGGGGCCGAGGGACTAGCGGGGGGACCCACACAGATACGCAGTATTTT
TRBJ2-1 | - | TRBV9 | few | CASSVALYGNEQFF | TGTGCCAGCAGCGTAGCCCTTTACGGGAATGAGCAGTTCTTC
TRBJ2-7 | - | TRBV4-3 | few | CASSPAAGTYEQYF | TGCGCCAGCAGCCCGGCGGCAGGGACATACGAGCAGTACTTC
TRBJ2-4 | - | TRBV7-9 | few | CASSYPGENIQYF | TGTGCCAGCAGCTACCCAGGGGAGAACATTCAGTACTTC
TRBJ1-2 | - | TRBV6-5 | few | CASRSRATRRMANYGYTF | TGTGCCAGCAGATCCCGGGCGACAAGACGGATGGCTAACTATGGCTACACCTTC
TRBJ2-1 | - | TRBV21-1 | - | CASSKATSGGRTYNEQFF | TGTGCCAGCAGCAAAGCGACTAGCGGGGGGCGGACCTACAATGAGCAGTTCTTC
TRBJ2-2 | TRBD1 | TRBV4-1 | - | CASSQSGQGATGELFF | TGCGCCAGCAGCCAATCCGGGCAGGGGGCCACCGGGGAGCTGTTTTTT
TRBJ1-2 | TRBD1 | TRBV5-1 | few | CASDAGTGGPYGYTF | TGCGCCAGCGATGCCGGGACAGGGGGTCCCTATGGCTACACCTTC
TRBJ2-5 | TRBD2 | TRBV29-1 | - | CSVGLAGETQYF | TGCAGCGTAGGACTAGCGGGCGAGACCCAGTACTTC
TRBJ2-7 | - | TRBV7-2 | - | CASSPSGGRYEQYF | TGTGCCAGCAGCCCCTCGGGGGGCCGGTACGAGCAGTACTTC
TRBJ2-5 | - | TRBV5-4 | few | CASSLGGIQETQYF | TGTGCCAGCAGCTTGGGCGGGATACAAGAGACCCAGTACTTC
TRBJ2-7 | - | TRBV7-6 | few | CASSLDMGDEQYF | TGTGCCAGCAGCCTAGATATGGGGGACGAGCAGTACTTC
TRBJ1-2 | - | TRBV7-9 | - | CAGGEYGYTF | TGTGCCGGCGGGGAGTATGGCTACACCTTC
TRBJ1-2 | - | TRBV7-2 | few | CASSSSGGNGYTF | TGTGCCAGCAGCTCAAGCGGGGGAAATGGCTACACCTTC
TRBJ2-7 | - | TRBV11-2 | few | CASSRRQSSSYEQYF | TGTGCCAGCAGCCGTAGACAGTCATCATCCTACGAGCAGTACTTC
TRBJ2-7 | - | TRBV20-1 | - | CSARAPGSYEQYF | TGCAGTGCTAGAGCTCCCGGCTCCTACGAGCAGTACTTC
TRBJ1-1 | - | TRBV6-5 | many | CASSYPGTRNTEAFF | TGTGCCAGCAGTTACCCCGGGACTCGGAACACTGAAGCTTTCTTT
TRBJ2-2 | - | TRBV15 | - | CATSPSGTGELFF | TGTGCCACCAGTCCGTCCGGCACCGGGGAGCTGTTTTTT
TRBJ2-2 | - | TRBV7-9 | few | CASSLLVINTGELFF | TGTGCCAGCAGCTTATTGGTGATAAACACCGGGGAGCTGTTTTTT
TRBJ2-6 | TRBD1 | TRBV27 | few | CASSALTGEDSGANVLTF | TGTGCCAGCAGTGCCTTGACAGGGGAAGATTCTGGGGCCAACGTCCTGACTTTC
TRBJ2-7 | - | TRBV5-1 | few | CASSLTGEVSEQYF | TGCGCCAGCAGCTTGACTGGGGAGGTAAGCGAGCAGTACTTC
TRBJ2-1 | TRBD1 | TRBV7-8 | - | CASSSPQGFNEQFF | TGTGCCAGCAGCAGCCCACAGGGGTTTAATGAGCAGTTCTTC
TRBJ1-6 | - | TRBV13 | few | CASSEDSRNSPLHF | TGTGCCAGCAGCGAGGACAGCCGAAATTCACCCCTCCACTTT
TRBJ2-1 | - | TRBV7-2 | - | CASSLGDPYNEQFF | TGTGCCAGCAGCTTGGGGGACCCCTACAATGAGCAGTTCTTC
TRBJ1-3 | - | TRBV7-9 | - | CASSLVDVLTGNTIYF | TGTGCCAGCAGCTTAGTCGACGTACTCACTGGAAACACCATATATTTT
TRBJ1-1 | - | TRBV5-1 | few | CASSWSSGMVTEAFF | TGCGCCAGCAGCTGGAGCTCGGGGATGGTCACTGAAGCTTTCTTT
TRBJ2-2 | - | TRBV12-3/TRBV12-4 | - | CASSPEGGNTGELFF | TGTGCCAGCAGTCCGGAGGGGGGGAACACCGGGGAGCTGTTTTTT
TRBJ2-5 | - | TRBV6-5 | few | CASSLTPGALHLQETQYF | TGTGCCAGCAGTTTAACCCCGGGGGCCCTGCACCTCCAAGAGACCCAGTACTTC
TRBJ1-2 | - | TRBV12-3/TRBV12-4 | - | CASSTQGFYGYTF | TGTGCCAGCAGTACCCAGGGGTTCTATGGCTACACCTTC
TRBJ2-3 | TRBD2 | TRBV30 | few | CAWSVASGGRTDTQYF | TGTGCCTGGAGTGTAGCTAGCGGGGGGCGCACAGATACGCAGTATTTT
TRBJ2-7 | - | TRBV20-1 | few | CSARDQGYEQYF | TGCAGTGCTAGAGATCAGGGGTACGAGCAGTACTTC
TRBJ1-5 | - | TRBV5-8 | many | CASSFEGFSNQPQHF | TGTGCCAGCAGCTTTGAGGGATTTAGCAATCAGCCCCAGCATTTT
TRBJ1-1 | TRBD1 | TRBV4-3 | - | CASSREDPRTGGTEAFF | TGCGCCAGCAGCCGCGAAGACCCCCGGACAGGGGGCACTGAAGCTTTCTTT
TRBJ2-1 | TRBD1 | TRBV2 | - | CATLSRGQGGSYNEQFF | TGTGCCACCCTAAGCCGCGGACAGGGAGGCTCCTACAATGAGCAGTTCTTC
TRBJ1-2 | - | TRBV29-1 | many | CSVDGVGELYGYTF | TGCAGCGTTGACGGGGTGGGGGAGCTCTATGGCTACACCTTC
TRBJ2-3 | TRBD2 | TRBV4-1 | - | CASSHSGGGPTDTQYF | TGCGCCAGCAGCCATAGCGGCGGGGGGCCCACAGATACGCAGTATTTT
TRBJ2-1 | TRBD2 | TRBV7-2 | - | CASSLGGTSGRSSYNEQFF | TGTGCCAGCAGCTTAGGGGGGACTAGCGGGAGGAGCTCCTACAATGAGCAGTTCTTC
TRBJ2-1 | - | TRBV5-1 | many | CASSLAGNGYNEQFF | TGCGCCAGCAGCTTGGCTGGAAATGGCTACAATGAGCAGTTCTTC
TRBJ1-2 | - | TRBV12-3/TRBV12-4 | few | CASSLDPSYGERRGYTF | TGTGCCAGCAGTCTCGATCCGTCCTACGGGGAACGGCGGGGCTACACCTTC
TRBJ1-1 | - | TRBV7-9 | few | CASSPGGRGMNTEAFF | TGTGCCAGCAGCCCTGGCGGGAGAGGGATGAACACTGAAGCTTTCTTT
TRBJ2-7 | - | TRBV5-1 | few | CASSLGKHYEQYF | TGCGCCAGCAGCTTGGGAAAACACTACGAGCAGTACTTC
TRBJ2-6 | - | TRBV7-2 | - | CASSLGHFSGANVLTF | TGTGCCAGCAGCTTAGGACATTTCTCTGGGGCCAACGTCCTGACTTTC
TRBJ2-1 | TRBD2 | TRBV15 | many | CATSRSGGATVNEQFF | TGTGCCACCAGCAGGAGCGGGGGGGCCACAGTGAATGAGCAGTTCTTC
TRBJ2-5 | - | TRBV7-2 | many | CASSLGFSQETQYF | TGTGCCAGCAGCTTAGGGTTTTCTCAAGAGACCCAGTACTTC